The T cell receptor (beta chain) under discussion was sequenced for a study of OX40 agonist ivuxolimab in advanced cancers. Background on the study: A mean age of roughly 60 years, range 23 to 79, was recorded, and over 65% were male.

This clone was seen once. The germline V gene has CDR1 MDHEN and CDR2 SYDVKM. The CDR3 covers 15 residues. V was clipped by 4 bases and J by 6 bases; unmatched bases: 8. Repertoires were generated with immunoSEQ multiplex PCR, while TCRdb's copy carries only in-frame clones and drops some. Of roughly 99,000 clones listed, under 95% are singletons. The specimen was CD4+ or CD8+ T cells sorted from blood, collected in a trial of the OX40 agonist ivuxolimab. The gene calls are TRBV28 and TRBJ2-3; 9 bases map to TRBD2. The TCR originated in an adult with an advanced solid tumor such as melanoma, head and neck, liver or kidney cancer. The CDR3 bases are TGTGCCAGCAGTTCACCGGGACTAGCTTCCGATACGCAGTATTTT. Translation: CASSSPGLASDTQYF.